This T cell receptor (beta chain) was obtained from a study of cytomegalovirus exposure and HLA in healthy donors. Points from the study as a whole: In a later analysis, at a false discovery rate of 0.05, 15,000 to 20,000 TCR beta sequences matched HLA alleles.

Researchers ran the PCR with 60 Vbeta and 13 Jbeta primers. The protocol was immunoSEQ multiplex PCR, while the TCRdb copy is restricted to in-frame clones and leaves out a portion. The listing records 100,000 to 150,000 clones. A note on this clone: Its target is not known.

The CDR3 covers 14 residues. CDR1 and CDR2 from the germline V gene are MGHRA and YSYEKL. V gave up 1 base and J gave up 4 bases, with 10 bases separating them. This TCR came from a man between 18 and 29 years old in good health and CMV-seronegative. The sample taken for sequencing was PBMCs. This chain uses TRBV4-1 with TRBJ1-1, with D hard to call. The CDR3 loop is CASSQGGLLTEAFF. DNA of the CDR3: TGCGCCAGCAGCCAAGGTGGCCTCCTCACTGAAGCTTTCTTT.